These T cell receptor beta chains were read from a single sample in a study of regulatory T cells in long-lasting Graves disease. MiXCR, run by TCRdb on the multiplex PCR reads, gives a single entry per CDR3 protein. This table has some 250,000 distinct CDR3 sequences, approximately 20% appearing once. This sample was also put to use in a study of T cells in Graves' hyperthyroidism and ophthalmopathy.

The specimen comprised peripheral blood mononuclear cells (PBMCs), sampled at new diagnosis, from a patient treated with antithyroid drugs. The receptors originated from a woman in her twenties or thirties with Graves disease. Both conserved end residues are part of each CDR3. Each record gives: V gene, clone size, J gene, D gene, CDR3 DNA, CDR3 protein. A D gene is named only where the DNA matches it firmly. Clone size is given for some rows only: seen once, a few or many times, or a class if the clone is expanded.

v_gene: TRBV3-1; abundance: many; j_gene: TRBJ2-1; d_gene: -; CDR3nt: TGTGCCAGCAGCCAAGAGTTAGGTGCCTACAATGAGCAGTTCTTC; CDR3aa: CASSQELGAYNEQFF
v_gene: TRBV20-1; abundance: -; j_gene: TRBJ2-1; d_gene: -; CDR3nt: TGCAGTGCTAGGCTGGCCGGGCGCGATGAGCAGTTCTTC; CDR3aa: CSARLAGRDEQFF
v_gene: TRBV19; abundance: few; j_gene: TRBJ1-2; d_gene: -; CDR3nt: TGTGCCAGTAACCGGGCTGGGGGCTACACCTTC; CDR3aa: CASNRAGGYTF
v_gene: TRBV18; abundance: few; j_gene: TRBJ2-7; d_gene: -; CDR3nt: TGTGCCAGCTCACCGTTTCCGCCCACCCGCTACGAGCAGTACTTC; CDR3aa: CASSPFPPTRYEQYF
v_gene: TRBV11-3; abundance: many; j_gene: TRBJ2-5; d_gene: TRBD1; CDR3nt: TGTGCCAGCAGCTTAGGGACAGGGACTGGCGAAACCCAGTACTTC; CDR3aa: CASSLGTGTGETQYF
v_gene: TRBV12-3/TRBV12-4; abundance: many; j_gene: TRBJ2-7; d_gene: -; CDR3nt: TGTGCCAGCAGCGACACCGTCGACAGCTACGAGCAGTACTTC; CDR3aa: CASSDTVDSYEQYF
v_gene: TRBV19; abundance: many; j_gene: TRBJ1-1; d_gene: -; CDR3nt: TGTGCCAGTAGGGGAATCCAGAGGATGAACACTGAAGCTTTCTTT; CDR3aa: CASRGIQRMNTEAFF
v_gene: TRBV3-1; abundance: many; j_gene: TRBJ1-4; d_gene: TRBD1; CDR3nt: TGTGCCAGCAGCCTGACAGGGGTAACTAATGAAAAACTGTTTTTT; CDR3aa: CASSLTGVTNEKLFF
v_gene: TRBV9; abundance: -; j_gene: TRBJ1-4; d_gene: -; CDR3nt: TGTGCCAGCAGCGTAACGGGGAGGGCTAATGAAAAACTGTTTTTT; CDR3aa: CASSVTGRANEKLFF
v_gene: TRBV10-3; abundance: few; j_gene: TRBJ2-2; d_gene: -; CDR3nt: TGTGCCATCAGTGATGGCCCAGGGGTACTGATGAACACCGGGGAGCTGTTTTTT; CDR3aa: CAISDGPGVLMNTGELFF
v_gene: TRBV20-1; abundance: many; j_gene: TRBJ1-1; d_gene: -; CDR3nt: TGCAGTGCTATCCTCGACAGATCGAACACTGAAGCTTTCTTT; CDR3aa: CSAILDRSNTEAFF
v_gene: TRBV10-2; abundance: -; j_gene: TRBJ2-5; d_gene: TRBD2; CDR3nt: TGCGCCAGCGTGGATAGCGGGGACCAAGAGACCCAGTACTTC; CDR3aa: CASVDSGDQETQYF
v_gene: TRBV27; abundance: many; j_gene: TRBJ1-2; d_gene: -; CDR3nt: TGTGCCAGCAGTCCTAGTGGTGGCGGTAACTATGGCTACACCTTC; CDR3aa: CASSPSGGGNYGYTF
v_gene: TRBV27; abundance: many; j_gene: TRBJ1-6; d_gene: TRBD1; CDR3nt: TGTGCCAGCAGTTTATGGACAGGGAGGGCTTCACCCCTCCACTTT; CDR3aa: CASSLWTGRASPLHF
v_gene: TRBV19; abundance: many; j_gene: TRBJ1-2; d_gene: -; CDR3nt: TGTGCCAGTAGTGAAGGGCCCTTCTATGGCTACACCTTC; CDR3aa: CASSEGPFYGYTF
v_gene: TRBV20-1; abundance: few; j_gene: TRBJ1-2; d_gene: -; CDR3nt: TGCAGTGCTAGAAGGATGGGCAACGAATATGGCTACACCTTC; CDR3aa: CSARRMGNEYGYTF
v_gene: TRBV5-5; abundance: many; j_gene: TRBJ2-1; d_gene: -; CDR3nt: TGTGCCAGCAGCTTGGTGGGAGGAGGGTCCTACAATGAGCAGTTCTTC; CDR3aa: CASSLVGGGSYNEQFF
v_gene: TRBV3-1; abundance: many; j_gene: TRBJ2-1; d_gene: TRBD2; CDR3nt: TGTGCCAGCAGCCATCTAGCGGGGGGAAATGAGCAGTTCTTC; CDR3aa: CASSHLAGGNEQFF
v_gene: TRBV19; abundance: few; j_gene: TRBJ1-6; d_gene: TRBD1; CDR3nt: TGTGCCAGTCATGTGACAGGGAATTCACCCCTCCACTTT; CDR3aa: CASHVTGNSPLHF
v_gene: TRBV2; abundance: -; j_gene: TRBJ2-1; d_gene: TRBD2; CDR3nt: TGTGCCAGCAGGTCTAGCGGCCCCTACAATGAGCAGTTCTTC; CDR3aa: CASRSSGPYNEQFF